This T cell receptor beta chain was profiled in a study of cytomegalovirus exposure and HLA in healthy donors. Across the whole study: An earlier analysis identified 117 million unique TCR beta sequences in about 179 million T cells.

Comments on this clone: Its antigen remains unidentified.

Notes on the study in general: For most TCR beta V segments, an earlier analysis put the productive rate at about 90% or about 30% of the time.

Primers included in the PCR were 60 Vbeta and 13 Jbeta primers. This table comes from immunoSEQ multiplex PCR, and its TCRdb copy is limited to in-frame clones, with some not included. The repertoire consists of about 140,000 clones, with 80% occurring once and the leading ten covering nearly 7%. Input material: PBMCs. This TCR was sampled from a man aged 40-49 years in good health and CMV-seropositive.

CDR3 nucleotide sequence: TGTGCCAGCAGCTTTTACGGAGTAGTCTACGAGCAGTACTTC. Translated: CASSFYGVVYEQYF. The rearrangement joins TRBV5-6 to TRBJ2-7; no definite D call. Germline CDR1 is SGHDT and CDR2 is YYEEEE. V lost 2 bases, J lost 3 bases, and 12 bases lay in between. This CDR3 has 14 residues.